Sequencing of this TCR beta chain was carried out in a study of T-cell reconstitution after alpha-beta-depleted transplantation in children listed by TCRdb under 2016. Study-wide context: Using TCR repertoire profiling, the study quantitatively followed how T-cell immune reconstitution unfolded in children after TCRalphabeta/CD19-depleted allogeneic hematopoietic cell transplantation.

CDR1 and CDR2 are read off the germline V gene as SGHRS and YFSETQ. Unmatched junction bases come to 5, with V trimmed by 0 bases and J by 6 bases. The CDR3 covers 14 residues, taking in both the cysteine and the phenylalanine. The kept DNA is CDR3 alone, 42 bases in frame from the first base. The method was PCR. These reads were obtained on an Illumina HiSeq 2500. TCR library preparation used molecular barcoding, with unique molecular identifiers applied to normalize quantification of the TCRbeta repertoire. TCRdb passed the public sequencing reads through fastp at Q25 and MiXCR, retaining productive beta sequences. Rows with a matching CDR3 protein are joined into one entry that keeps the most common DNA and genes. In all, the sample holds around 410,000 distinct CDR3 sequences, and roughly a tenth of those were seen once. Roughly 5.1% of the sample goes to the ten largest clones. Concerning this clonotype itself: No antigen is known for it. No much larger clonotype is one base removed from it; base qualities were not supplied.

Material: PBMCs from the stem cell graft donor, obtained from the stem cell graft. The rearrangement joined TRBV5-1 to TRBJ1-1, with TRBD1 identical over 7 junction bases. The origin of this receptor is a human donor who donated a stem cell graft to a child with acute myeloid leukemia. The CDR3 protein sequence reads: CASSLAEGQSEAFF. The nucleotide sequence reads TGCGCCAGCAGCTTGGCCGAGGGACAGTCTGAAGCTTTCTTT.